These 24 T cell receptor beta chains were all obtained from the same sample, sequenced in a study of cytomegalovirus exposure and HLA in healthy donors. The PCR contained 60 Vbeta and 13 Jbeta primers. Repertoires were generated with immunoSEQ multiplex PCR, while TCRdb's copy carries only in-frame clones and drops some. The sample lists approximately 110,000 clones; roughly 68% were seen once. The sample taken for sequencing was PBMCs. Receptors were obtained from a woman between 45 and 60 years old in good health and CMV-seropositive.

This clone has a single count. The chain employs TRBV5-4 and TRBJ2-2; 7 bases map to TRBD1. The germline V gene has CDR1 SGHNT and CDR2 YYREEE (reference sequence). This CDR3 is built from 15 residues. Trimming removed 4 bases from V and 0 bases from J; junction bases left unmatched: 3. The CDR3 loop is CASSRDSPNTGELFF. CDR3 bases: TGTGCCAGCAGCCGGGACAGCCCGAACACCGGGGAGCTGTTTTTT. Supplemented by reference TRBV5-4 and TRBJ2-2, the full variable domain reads ETGVTQSPTHLIKTRGQQVTLRCSSQSGHNTVSWYQQALGQGPQFIFQYYREEENGRGNFPPRFSGLQFPNYSSELNVNALELDDSALYLCASSRDSPNTGELFFGEGSRLTVL.

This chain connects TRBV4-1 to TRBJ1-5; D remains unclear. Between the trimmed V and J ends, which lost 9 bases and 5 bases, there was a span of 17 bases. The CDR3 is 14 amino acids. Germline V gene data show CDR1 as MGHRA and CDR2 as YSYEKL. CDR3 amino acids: CASPQMGQDQPQHF. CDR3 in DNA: TGCGCCAGTCCGCAGATGGGCCAGGATCAGCCCCAGCATTTT.

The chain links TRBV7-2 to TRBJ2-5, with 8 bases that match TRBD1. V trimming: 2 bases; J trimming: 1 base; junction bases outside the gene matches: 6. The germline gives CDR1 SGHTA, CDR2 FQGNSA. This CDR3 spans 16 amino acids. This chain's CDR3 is CASSLTGQGSQETQYF. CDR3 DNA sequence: TGTGCCAGCAGCTTAACTGGACAGGGATCCCAAGAGACCCAGTACTTC.

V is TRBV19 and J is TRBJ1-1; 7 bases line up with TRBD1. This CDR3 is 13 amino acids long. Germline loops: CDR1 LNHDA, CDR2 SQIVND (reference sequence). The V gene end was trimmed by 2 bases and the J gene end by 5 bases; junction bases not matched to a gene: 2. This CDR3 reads CASSITTGTEAFF. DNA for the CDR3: TGTGCCAGTAGTATAACGACAGGGACTGAAGCTTTCTTT.

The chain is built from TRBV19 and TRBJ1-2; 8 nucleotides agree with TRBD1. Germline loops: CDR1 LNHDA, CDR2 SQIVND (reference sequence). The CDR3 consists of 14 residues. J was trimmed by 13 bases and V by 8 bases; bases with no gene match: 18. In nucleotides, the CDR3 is TGTGCCAGTCGCGAGTATACCGACAGGGGTGAAGGCACCTTC. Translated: CASREYTDRGEGTF.

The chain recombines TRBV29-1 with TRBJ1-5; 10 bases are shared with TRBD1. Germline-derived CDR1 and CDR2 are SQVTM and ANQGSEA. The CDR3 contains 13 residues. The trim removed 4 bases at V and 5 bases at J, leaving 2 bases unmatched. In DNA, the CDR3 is TGCAGCGTTGGGGACAGGGGATATCAGCCCCAGCATTTT. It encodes CSVGDRGYQPQHF. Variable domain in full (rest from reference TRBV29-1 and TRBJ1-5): SAVISQKPSRDICQRGTSLTIQCQVDSQVTMMFWYRQQPGQSLTLIATANQGSEATYESGFVIDKFPISRPNLTFSTLTVSNMSPEDSSIYLCSVGDRGYQPQHFGDGTRLSIL.

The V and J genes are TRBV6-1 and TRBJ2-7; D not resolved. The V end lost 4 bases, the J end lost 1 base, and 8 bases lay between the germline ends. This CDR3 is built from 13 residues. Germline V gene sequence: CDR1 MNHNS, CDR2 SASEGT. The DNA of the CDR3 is TGTGCCAGCAGTGGAGACAAGTCCTACGAGCAGTACTTC. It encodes CASSGDKSYEQYF.

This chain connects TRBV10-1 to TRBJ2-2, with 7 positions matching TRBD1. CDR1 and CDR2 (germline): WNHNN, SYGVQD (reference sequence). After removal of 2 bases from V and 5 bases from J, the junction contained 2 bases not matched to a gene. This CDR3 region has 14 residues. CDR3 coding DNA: TGCGCCAGCAGTGAGCCAGGGGGAACCGGGGAGCTGTTTTTT. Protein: CASSEPGGTGELFF.

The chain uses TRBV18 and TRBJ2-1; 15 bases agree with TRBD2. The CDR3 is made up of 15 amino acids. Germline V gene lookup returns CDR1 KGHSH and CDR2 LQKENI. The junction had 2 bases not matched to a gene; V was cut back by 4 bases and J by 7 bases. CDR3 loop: CASSRGLAGGNEQFF. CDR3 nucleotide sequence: TGTGCCAGCTCACGGGGACTAGCGGGGGGTAATGAGCAGTTCTTC.

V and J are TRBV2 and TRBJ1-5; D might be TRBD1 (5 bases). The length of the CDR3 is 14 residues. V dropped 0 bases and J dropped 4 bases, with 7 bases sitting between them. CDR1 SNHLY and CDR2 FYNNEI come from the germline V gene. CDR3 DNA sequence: TGTGCCAGCAGTGAAGCGCGGGGGAATCAGCCCCAGCATTTT. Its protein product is CASSEARGNQPQHF.

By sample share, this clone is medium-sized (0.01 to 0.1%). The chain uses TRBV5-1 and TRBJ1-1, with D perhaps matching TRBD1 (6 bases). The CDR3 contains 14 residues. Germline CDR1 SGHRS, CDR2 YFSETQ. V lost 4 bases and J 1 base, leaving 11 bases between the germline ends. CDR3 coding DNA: TGCGCCAGCAGCATATCGACAGGGAACACTGAAGCTTTCTTT. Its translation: CASSISTGNTEAFF.

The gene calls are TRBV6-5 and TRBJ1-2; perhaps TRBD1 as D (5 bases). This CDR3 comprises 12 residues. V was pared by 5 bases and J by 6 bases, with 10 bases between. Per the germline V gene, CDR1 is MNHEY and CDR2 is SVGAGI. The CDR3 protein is CASSRGEDGYTF. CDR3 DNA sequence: TGTGCCAGCAGTCGGGGGGAGGATGGCTACACCTTC.

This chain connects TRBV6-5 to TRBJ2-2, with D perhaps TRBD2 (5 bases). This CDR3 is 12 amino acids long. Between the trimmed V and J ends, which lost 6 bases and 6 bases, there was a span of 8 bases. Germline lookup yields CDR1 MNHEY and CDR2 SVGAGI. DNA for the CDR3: TGTGCCAGCAGGGACTCTCCCGGGGAGCTGTTTTTT. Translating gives CASRDSPGELFF.

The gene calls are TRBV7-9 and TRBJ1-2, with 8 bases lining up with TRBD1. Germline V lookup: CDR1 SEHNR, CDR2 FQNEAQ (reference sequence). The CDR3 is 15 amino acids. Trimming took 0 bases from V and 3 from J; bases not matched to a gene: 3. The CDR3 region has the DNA TGTGCCAGCAGCTTAGCCACGACAGGGGACTATGGCTACACCTTC. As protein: CASSLATTGDYGYTF. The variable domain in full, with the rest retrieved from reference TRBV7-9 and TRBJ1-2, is DTGVSQNPRHKITKRGQNVTFRCDPISEHNRLYWYRQTLGQGPEFLTYFQNEAQLEKSRLLSDRFSAERPKGSFSTLEIQRTEQGDSAMYLCASSLATTGDYGYTFGSGTRLTVV.

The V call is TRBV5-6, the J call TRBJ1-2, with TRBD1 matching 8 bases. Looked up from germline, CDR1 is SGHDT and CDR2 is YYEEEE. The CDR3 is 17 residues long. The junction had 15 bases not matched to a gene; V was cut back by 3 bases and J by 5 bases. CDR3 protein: CASSSYDGTGRRYGYTF. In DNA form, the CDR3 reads TGTGCCAGCAGCTCATACGACGGGACAGGACGGCGGTATGGCTACACCTTC.

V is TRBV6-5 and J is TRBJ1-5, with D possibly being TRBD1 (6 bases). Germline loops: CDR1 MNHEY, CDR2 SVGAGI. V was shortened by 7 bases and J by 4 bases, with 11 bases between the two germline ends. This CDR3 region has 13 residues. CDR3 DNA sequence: TGTGCCAGCATGCAGGGGACAAATCAGCCCCAGCATTTT. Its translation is CASMQGTNQPQHF.

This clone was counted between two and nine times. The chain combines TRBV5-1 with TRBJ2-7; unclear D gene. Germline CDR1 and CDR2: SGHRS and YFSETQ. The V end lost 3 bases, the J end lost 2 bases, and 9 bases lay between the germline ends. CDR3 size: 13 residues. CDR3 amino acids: CASSSQNTYEQYF. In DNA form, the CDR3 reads TGCGCCAGCAGCTCGCAGAATACCTACGAGCAGTACTTC.

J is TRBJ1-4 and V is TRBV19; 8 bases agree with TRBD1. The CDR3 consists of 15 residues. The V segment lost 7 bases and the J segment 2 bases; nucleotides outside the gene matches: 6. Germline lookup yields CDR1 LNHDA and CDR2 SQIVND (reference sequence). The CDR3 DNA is TGTGCCAGTACCGGACAGGGATTGACTAATGAAAAACTGTTTTTT. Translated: CASTGQGLTNEKLFF.

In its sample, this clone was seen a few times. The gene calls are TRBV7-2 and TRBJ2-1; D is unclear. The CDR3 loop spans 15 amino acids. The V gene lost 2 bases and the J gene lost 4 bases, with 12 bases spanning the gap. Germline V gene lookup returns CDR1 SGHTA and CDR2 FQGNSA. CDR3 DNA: TGTGCCAGCAGCTTATTACTAATGTCGTACAATGAGCAGTTCTTC. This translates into CASSLLLMSYNEQFF.

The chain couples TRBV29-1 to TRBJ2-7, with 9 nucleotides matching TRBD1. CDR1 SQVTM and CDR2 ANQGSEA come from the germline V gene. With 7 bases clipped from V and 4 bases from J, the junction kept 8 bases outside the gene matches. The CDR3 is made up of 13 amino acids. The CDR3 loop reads CSGGRGQGYEQYF. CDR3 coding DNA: TGCAGCGGGGGGCGTGGACAGGGGTACGAGCAGTACTTC.

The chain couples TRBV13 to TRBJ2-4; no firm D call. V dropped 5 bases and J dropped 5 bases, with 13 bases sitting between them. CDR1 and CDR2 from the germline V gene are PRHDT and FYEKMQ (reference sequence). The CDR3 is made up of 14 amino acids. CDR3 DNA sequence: TGTGCCAGCAGCGCCCGCCTTCGAGAAAACATTCAGTACTTC. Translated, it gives CASSARLRENIQYF.

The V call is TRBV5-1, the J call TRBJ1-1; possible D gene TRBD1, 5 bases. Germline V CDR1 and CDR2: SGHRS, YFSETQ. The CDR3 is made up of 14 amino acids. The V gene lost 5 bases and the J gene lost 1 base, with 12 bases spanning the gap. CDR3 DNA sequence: TGCGCCAGCAGTTCAGGGTCCGGGAACACTGAAGCTTTCTTT. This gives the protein CASSSGSGNTEAFF. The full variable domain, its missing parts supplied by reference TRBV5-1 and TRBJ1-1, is KAGVTQTPRYLIKTRGQQVTLSCSPISGHRSVSWYQQTPGQGLQFLFEYFSETQRNKGNFPGRFSGRQFSNSRSEMNVSTLELGDSALYLCASSSGSGNTEAFFGQGTRLTVV.

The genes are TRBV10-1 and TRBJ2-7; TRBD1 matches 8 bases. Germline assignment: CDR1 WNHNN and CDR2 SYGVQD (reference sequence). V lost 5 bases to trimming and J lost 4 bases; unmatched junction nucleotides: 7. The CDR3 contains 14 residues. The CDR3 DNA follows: TGCGCCAGCAGTTCCCGGGACAGGTCTTACGAGCAGTACTTC. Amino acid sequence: CASSSRDRSYEQYF.

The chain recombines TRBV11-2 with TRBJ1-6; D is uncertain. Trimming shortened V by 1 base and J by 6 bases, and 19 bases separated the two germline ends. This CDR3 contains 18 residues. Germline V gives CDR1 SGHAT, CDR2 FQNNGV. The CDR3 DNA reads TGTGCCAGCAGCTTAGCGAACGGTCCTCGTCAATTTAATTCACCCCTCCACTTT. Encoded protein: CASSLANGPRQFNSPLHF. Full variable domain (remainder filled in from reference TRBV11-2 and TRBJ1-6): EAGVAQSPRYKIIEKRQSVAFWCNPISGHATLYWYQQILGQGPKLLIQFQNNGVVDDSQLPKDRFSAERLKGVDSTLKIQPAKLEDSAVYLCASSLANGPRQFNSPLHFGNGTRLTVT.